The subject of this entry is one T cell receptor (beta chain). Its cognate antigen is unknown. The data were taken from a study of cytomegalovirus exposure and HLA in healthy donors. Study-wide points: Upon later analysis, TCR association rates were observed to vary by HLA locus, being highest for DRB1 and lowest for HLA-C.

V was pared by 0 bases and J by 9 bases, with 14 bases between. The CDR3 runs 13 residues. The germline V gene has CDR1 GTSNPN and CDR2 SVGIG (reference sequence). The PCR was carried out with 60 Vbeta primers and 13 Jbeta primers. TCRdb's copy holds only in-frame clones and misses some; the assay was immunoSEQ multiplex PCR. The sample has some 110,000 clones, 9.5% seen once. This sequence originates from a man between 25 and 39 years old in good health and CMV-seronegative. The sequencing input was PBMCs. The rearrangement uses TRBV30 and TRBJ1-1; D might be TRBD1 (5 bases). The CDR3 protein is CAWSVLGREKAFF. In nucleotides, the CDR3 is TGTGCCTGGAGTGTACTCGGCAGGGAAAAAGCTTTCTTT.